Shown below are 7 T cell receptor beta chains from a single sample sequenced in a study of T cells in localized non-small cell lung cancer. Profiled with immunoSEQ multiplex PCR; TCRdb holds only in-frame clones, not every one. The profile covers tens of thousands of clones, with around 81% appearing a single time and just under 20% taken by the ten largest. This sample comprised peripheral blood, obtained before any cancer treatment. All receptors come from an older female donor with stage II squamous cell lung carcinoma.

V usage is TRBV19 and J usage is TRBJ2-2; TRBD1 matches at 10 bases. CDR3 size: 15 residues. Germline V CDR1 and CDR2: LNHDA, SQIVND (reference sequence). J gave up 1 base and V 9 bases, and 5 bases lay outside the gene matches. CDR3 amino acids: CASRQGALNTGELFF. DNA for the CDR3: TGTGCCAGCCGACAGGGGGCCTTGAACACCGGGGAGCTGTTTTTT. Supplemented by reference TRBV19 and TRBJ2-2, the full variable domain reads DGGITQSPKYLFRKEGQNVTLSCEQNLNHDAMYWYRQDPGQGLRLIYYSQIVNDFQKGDIAEGYSVSREKKESFPLTVTSAQKNPTAFYLCASRQGALNTGELFFGEGSRLTVL.

V is TRBV5-1 and J is TRBJ2-3, with D unresolved. This CDR3 is 15 amino acids long. CDR1 and CDR2 (germline): SGHRS, YFSETQ. The V and J ends lost 2 bases and 2 bases respectively, with 12 bases between them. The CDR3 here is CASSLEVPITDTQYF. In DNA form, the CDR3 reads TGCGCCAGCAGCTTAGAGGTCCCGATCACAGATACGCAGTATTTT.

This clone occurred a few times. The chain uses TRBV27 and TRBJ2-2; 9 bases are a match to TRBD1. Per germline, CDR1 MNHEY and CDR2 SMNVEV (reference sequence). This CDR3 is 15 amino acids long. V lost 7 bases and J lost 6; bases outside the gene matches: 9. CDR3: CASKPGTGISGELFF. The CDR3 coding sequence is TGTGCCAGCAAACCCGGGACAGGGATTTCCGGGGAGCTGTTTTTT.

This chain joins TRBV11-2 and TRBJ1-2; D is ambiguous. Per the germline V gene, CDR1 is SGHAT and CDR2 is FQNNGV. Trimming shortened V by 4 bases and J by 2 bases, and 11 bases separated the two germline ends. The CDR3 spans 14 residues. The CDR3 DNA follows: TGTGCCAGCAGCTCGGTTATCAGCAACTATGGCTACACCTTC. This sequence encodes CASSSVISNYGYTF.

This clone was counted between two and nine times. V gene TRBV6-4 combines with J gene TRBJ2-2; D possibly corresponds to TRBD1 (5 bases). The CDR3 has 13 amino acids. The ends were cut back, 4 bases at V and 7 bases at J, with 10 bases in the middle. Per the germline V gene, CDR1 is MRHNA and CDR2 is SNTAGT. The CDR3 nucleotides read TGTGCCAGCAGTGGGGCAGGGCACGGGGAGCTGTTTTTT. This sequence encodes CASSGAGHGELFF.

The rearrangement uses TRBV29-1 and TRBJ2-5; no definite D call. The V gene's germline CDR1 is SQVTM and CDR2 ANQGSEA. The CDR3 loop spans 17 amino acids. V lost 6 bases and J lost 5, with 28 bases in between. CDR3 residues: CSVSPNSPEALIETQYF. The CDR3 region has the DNA TGCAGCGTAAGCCCCAACAGCCCCGAAGCCCTAATCGAGACCCAGTACTTC.

This clone is a singleton in its sample. The V gene is TRBV5-5, the J gene TRBJ2-5, with D perhaps matching TRBD2 (6 bases). The V and J ends lost 2 bases and 1 base respectively, with 12 bases between them. Germline CDR1 is SGHKS and CDR2 is YYEKEE (reference sequence). This CDR3 spans 15 amino acids. Here the CDR3 reads CASSFSASVQETQYF. Here the CDR3 DNA reads TGTGCCAGCAGCTTCTCGGCTAGCGTCCAAGAGACCCAGTACTTC.